This is a list of T cell receptor beta chains from one sample in a study of T cell responses to AZD1222 COVID-19 vaccine. The protocol was immunoSEQ multiplex PCR, while the TCRdb copy is restricted to in-frame clones and leaves out a portion. The table lists some 94,000 clones, 87% of them singletons. The sequenced sample was peripheral blood, obtained on day 0 of AZD1222 vaccination. Receptors originate from an adult in good health. Each CDR3 is given with its conserved first and last residue. D genes are given only for firm matches. Size tells how often a clone was seen (once, few, many) or the class of an expanded clone, and some rows leave it out.

v_call	clone_size	j_call	d_call	cdr3_nt	cdr3_aa
TRBV7-9	once	TRBJ1-6	NA	TGTGCCAGCAGCCCCGAATTGGGGCAACCCCTCCACTTT	CASSPELGQPLHF
TRBV12-2	NA	TRBJ1-1	NA	TGTGCAAGTCGCTCGAGAGGGAACACTGAAGCTTTCTTT	CASRSRGNTEAFF
TRBV27	NA	TRBJ1-1	TRBD1	TGTGCCAGCAGTCCTAGGACAGGGGTCCAGAACACTGAAGCTTTCTTT	CASSPRTGVQNTEAFF
TRBV19	NA	TRBJ1-6	NA	TGTGCCAGTAGTATTTTTGAGAATTCACCCCTCCACTTT	CASSIFENSPLHF
TRBV4-3	NA	TRBJ2-7	NA	TGCGCCAGCAGCCAAGAAGCATTATCCTACGAGCAGTACTTC	CASSQEALSYEQYF
TRBV5-1	few	TRBJ1-2	TRBD1	TGCGCCAGCACCGACAGGGGAAACTATGGCTACACCTTC	CASTDRGNYGYTF
TRBV12-5	few	TRBJ1-3	TRBD1	TGTGCTAGTGGTTTGGTAGGGCAGGGGGCGCGAAACACCATATATTTT	CASGLVGQGARNTIYF
TRBV7-6	NA	TRBJ2-1	NA	TGTGCCAGCAGCTTAGTACGGACCGGAGACAATGAGCAGTTCTTC	CASSLVRTGDNEQFF
TRBV6-5	few	TRBJ1-1	NA	TGTGCCAGCAGTTACTCAGTCCTTATGAGGGACACTGAAGCTTTCTTT	CASSYSVLMRDTEAFF
TRBV4-2	NA	TRBJ2-5	NA	TGTGCCAGCAGCCAAGAGAAGCCGCCAGGGACCCAGTACTTC	CASSQEKPPGTQYF
TRBV4-3	NA	TRBJ1-4	TRBD1	TGCGCCAGCAGCTCTCCGGGACAGGGGAATGAAAAACTGTTTTTT	CASSSPGQGNEKLFF